This TCR beta chain was identified in a study of T cells after yellow fever vaccination. Remarks on this clonotype: The antigen remains unidentified.

A single record per CDR3 protein comes from TCRdb applying MiXCR to the 5' RACE reads. The sample comprises some 350,000 distinct CDR3 sequences, roughly 4.3% of which are singletons, and 20% to 25% rests with the top ten. Study-level results: Clones that expanded after primary vaccination mostly reappeared after the booster (roughly 95% CD4, around 87% CD8).

This TCR was recovered from a man younger than 35 who received the YFV17D yellow fever vaccine. The specimen was PBMCs, collected 5 days after the yellow fever booster vaccination.

CDR3 nucleotides: TGTGCCAGCAGTTACTATGGGGGCAATCAGCCCCAGCATTTT. It is translated as CASSYYGGNQPQHF. The chain uses TRBV6-6 and TRBJ1-5, with no clear D. Germline V lookup: CDR1 MNHNY, CDR2 SVGAGI (reference sequence). V lost 1 base and J lost 2, with 6 bases in between. The CDR3 loop spans 14 amino acids.